This T cell receptor (beta chain) was sequenced during a study of control samples from healthy donors and cancer patients. The CDR3 runs 14 residues. Trimming removed 10 bases at V and 0 bases at J, with 13 bases between. In germline, CDR1 is SGHVS, CDR2 FQNEAQ. Generated by immunoSEQ multiplex PCR, the TCRdb table keeps only in-frame clones and is missing some. The table lists tens of thousands of clones, roughly nine tenths of them singletons, with 7.6% in the top ten. The chain combines TRBV7-8 with TRBJ2-1; D gene uncertain. The receptor was isolated from a woman aged 60 to 75 in good health. Sequencing used blood. The DNA of the CDR3 is TGTGCCACTACACCTTTTTACTCCTACAATGAGCAGTTCTTC. It translates to CATTPFYSYNEQFF.